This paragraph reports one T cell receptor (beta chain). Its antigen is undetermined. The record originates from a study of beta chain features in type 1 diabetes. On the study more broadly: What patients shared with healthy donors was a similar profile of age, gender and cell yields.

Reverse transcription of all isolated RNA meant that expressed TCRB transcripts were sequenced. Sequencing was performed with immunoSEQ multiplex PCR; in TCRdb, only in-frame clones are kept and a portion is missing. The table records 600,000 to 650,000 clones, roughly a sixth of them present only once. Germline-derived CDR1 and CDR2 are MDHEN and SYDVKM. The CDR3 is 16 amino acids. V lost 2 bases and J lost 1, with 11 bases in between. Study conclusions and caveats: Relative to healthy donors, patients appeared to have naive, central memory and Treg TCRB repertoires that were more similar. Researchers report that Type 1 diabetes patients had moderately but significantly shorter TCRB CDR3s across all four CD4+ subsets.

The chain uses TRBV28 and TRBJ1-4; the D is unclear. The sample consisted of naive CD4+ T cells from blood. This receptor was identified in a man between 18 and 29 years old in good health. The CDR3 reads CASSLVVGLTNEKLFF. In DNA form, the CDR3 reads TGTGCCAGCAGTTTAGTTGTTGGGTTAACTAATGAAAAACTGTTTTTT.